This is a list of T cell receptor beta chains from one sample in a study of cytomegalovirus exposure and HLA in healthy donors. Data came from immunoSEQ multiplex PCR; TCRdb stores just in-frame clones and leaves some out. This table has about 130,000 clones, roughly nine tenths appearing once. The sequencing input was PBMCs. Receptor source: a woman younger than 35 in good health and CMV-seronegative. Each CDR3 is given with its conserved first and last residue. A D gene is named only where the DNA matches it firmly. Clone sizes are given selectively: once, few, many, or a class where the clone is expanded.

cdr3_aa cdr3_nt v_call clone_size d_call j_call
CASSWKWSEDLETQYF TGTGCCAGCAGCTGGAAATGGTCCGAAGACTTGGAGACCCAGTACTTC TRBV7-9 - - TRBJ2-5
CASSLDSYEQYF TGTGCCAGCAGCCTCGACAGTTACGAGCAGTACTTC TRBV28 - - TRBJ2-7
CASMGEGLVYNEQFF TGTGCCAGCATGGGAGAGGGACTAGTGTACAATGAGCAGTTCTTC TRBV2 - TRBD2 TRBJ2-1
CASSFDPGGKGTEAFF TGCGCCAGCAGCTTCGACCCAGGGGGCAAGGGAACTGAAGCTTTCTTT TRBV5-1 - TRBD1 TRBJ1-1
CAISVNTGTSASYEQYF TGTGCCATCAGTGTCAATACCGGGACTAGCGCTTCCTACGAGCAGTACTTC TRBV10-3 - TRBD2 TRBJ2-7
CASSPGSGSFNEQFF TGTGCCAGCAGCCCTGGTAGCGGGAGCTTCAATGAGCAGTTCTTC TRBV9 - TRBD2 TRBJ2-1
CASSTALAARYEQYF TGTGCCAGTAGTACCGCTCTAGCAGCACGCTACGAGCAGTACTTC TRBV19 - - TRBJ2-7
CASGSGQGNTEAFF TGTGCCAGCGGAAGCGGACAGGGGAACACTGAAGCTTTCTTT TRBV7-9 - TRBD1 TRBJ1-1
CASNEPGLEETQYF TGTGCCAGCAACGAACCGGGACTAGAAGAGACCCAGTACTTC TRBV5-4 - TRBD2 TRBJ2-5
CASSLGLAAYTDTQYF TGTGCCAGCAGCTTAGGACTAGCGGCTTACACAGATACGCAGTATTTT TRBV11-2 - TRBD2 TRBJ2-3
CASSPGGSNTEAFF TGTGCCAGCAGCCCCGGGGGGTCGAACACTGAAGCTTTCTTT TRBV11-3 - - TRBJ1-1
CAWRAPETQYF TGTGCCTGGAGGGCCCCGGAGACCCAGTACTTC TRBV30 - - TRBJ2-5
CASPLRGSEADTQYF TGTGCCAGCCCCCTGAGAGGGAGTGAGGCAGATACGCAGTATTTT TRBV18 - - TRBJ2-3
CASSLELGSDTQYF TGTGCCAGCAGCTTAGAGCTCGGGTCAGATACGCAGTATTTT TRBV11-2 - - TRBJ2-3
CASTPGAGGLNEQFF TGTGCCAGTACCCCTGGGGCAGGGGGTCTCAATGAGCAGTTCTTC TRBV19 - TRBD1 TRBJ2-1
CASSPDSPYEQYF TGTGCCAGCTCACCAGACTCCCCCTACGAGCAGTACTTC TRBV18 few - TRBJ2-7
CASSYYKTTSDAFF TGTGCCAGCAGTTACTACAAAACCACTAGCGACGCTTTCTTT TRBV6-5 - - TRBJ1-1
CASSFGDREADTQYF TGTGCCAGCAGTTTTGGCGACAGGGAGGCAGATACGCAGTATTTT TRBV27 - - TRBJ2-3
CASSFQGQGPYEQYF TGTGCCAGCAGCTTCCAGGGCCAGGGCCCCTACGAGCAGTACTTC TRBV11-2 - - TRBJ2-7
CASTPGTSGYNEQFF TGTGCCAGTACCCCCGGGACTAGCGGCTACAATGAGCAGTTCTTC TRBV19 - TRBD2 TRBJ2-1
CASSLDPGQIEAFF TGTGCCAGCAGCTTAGATCCGGGACAGATTGAAGCTTTCTTT TRBV7-9 - TRBD1 TRBJ1-1
CASQLADNEQFF TGTGCCTCTCAACTAGCGGACAATGAGCAGTTCTTC TRBV2 - TRBD2 TRBJ2-1
CASSLGGHETQYF TGTGCCAGCAGCCTGGGGGGGCACGAGACCCAGTACTTC TRBV2 - - TRBJ2-5
CASRRTGLETQYF TGTGCCAGCAGGAGGACAGGGCTAGAGACCCAGTACTTC TRBV6-1 - TRBD1 TRBJ2-5
CASSGSGTGDRGELFF TGTGCCAGCAGTGGGTCCGGGACAGGGGATCGCGGGGAGCTGTTTTTT TRBV2 - TRBD1 TRBJ2-2
CSVGQGQNNYGYTF TGCAGCGTTGGTCAGGGACAGAATAACTATGGCTACACCTTC TRBV29-1 - TRBD1 TRBJ1-2
CASSRQGVSEKLFF TGCGCCAGCAGTAGACAGGGAGTAAGTGAAAAACTGTTTTTT TRBV10-2 - TRBD1 TRBJ1-4
CASSGQGSYSNYGYTF TGTGCCAGCAGCGGACAGGGGTCCTATTCTAACTATGGCTACACCTTC TRBV28 - TRBD1 TRBJ1-2
CAWSRTGYEQYF TGTGCCTGGAGTAGGACAGGGTACGAGCAGTACTTC TRBV30 once TRBD1 TRBJ2-7
CAAWSGYEQYF TGTGCCGCGTGGAGCGGATACGAGCAGTACTTC TRBV10-3 - - TRBJ2-7
CASSLMRDRGQFYF TGTGCCAGCAGCTTAATGCGGGACAGGGGGCAATTTTACTTC TRBV7-9 few TRBD1 TRBJ2-7
CASSPGDLRRDEQYF TGTGCCAGCAGTCCGGGGGATCTTCGCAGAGACGAGCAGTACTTC TRBV25-1 - - TRBJ2-7
CAISDQLAGRADTQYF TGTGCCATCAGTGACCAACTAGCGGGACGGGCAGATACGCAGTATTTT TRBV10-3 - TRBD2 TRBJ2-3
CASSRQGSKQYF TGTGCCAGCAGTAGACAGGGGTCGAAACAGTACTTC TRBV2 - TRBD1 TRBJ2-7
CASRKAGTYEQYF TGTGCCAGCAGAAAAGCGGGAACCTACGAGCAGTACTTC TRBV6-5 - TRBD2 TRBJ2-7
CASSSEGREQYF TGCGCCAGCAGTTCGGAGGGCCGCGAGCAGTACTTC TRBV4-1 few - TRBJ2-7
CASSQVRTFRGTEAFF TGCGCCAGCAGCCAAGTCCGGACCTTCCGGGGGACTGAAGCTTTCTTT TRBV4-1 - - TRBJ1-1